Listed below are T cell receptor beta chains from one sample, sequenced in a study of CD8 T cells in Susac syndrome. TCRdb analysed the immunoSEQ multiplex PCR reads with MiXCR anew, one entry per CDR3 protein. The sample lists more than 85,000 distinct CDR3 sequences, about 95% seen once, with 0.096% in the top ten. Material for sequencing was CD4+ T cells from PBMCs. Receptor source: a human donor in good health. Both conserved end residues are part of each CDR3. Fields, in order: clone size, J gene, V gene, D gene, CDR3 DNA, CDR3 protein. A D gene is named only where the DNA matches it firmly. Clone size appears in some rows only: once, few, many, or a class for an expanded clone.

.	TRBJ2-7	TRBV9	.	TGTGCCAGCAGCGTAGGGCGTCAGGGACCCTACGAGCAGTACTTC	CASSVGRQGPYEQYF
.	TRBJ1-5	TRBV9	.	TGTGCCAGCAGCAAAAGTCCTAATCAGCCCCAGCATTTT	CASSKSPNQPQHF
.	TRBJ2-3	TRBV20-1	TRBD2	TGCAGTGCTAGTGGTTCCCGGGAGGGGATTACAGATACGCAGTATTTT	CSASGSREGITDTQYF
.	TRBJ2-6	TRBV6-1	TRBD2	TGTGCCAGCAGTCGACTAGCGGGGGGTTCTGGGGCCAACGTCCTGACTTTC	CASSRLAGGSGANVLTF
.	TRBJ2-3	TRBV29-1	.	TGCAGCGCCCGACGTGTTAGTAGCGGCACAGATACGCAGTATTTT	CSARRVSSGTDTQYF
.	TRBJ2-1	TRBV5-1	TRBD2	TGCGCCAGCAGCTGGGGGACTAGCGAGACCAATGAGCAGTTCTTC	CASSWGTSETNEQFF
.	TRBJ2-6	TRBV5-6	.	TGTGCCAGCAGCTCCACGGGGCGGCAAGGGGCCAACGTCCTGACTTTC	CASSSTGRQGANVLTF
.	TRBJ2-3	TRBV20-1	.	TGCAGTGCTAGAGAGGGGACGCGGCTCACAGATACGCAGTATTTT	CSAREGTRLTDTQYF
.	TRBJ2-7	TRBV3-1	TRBD2	TGTGCCAGCAGCCAAGATCCCGGACTAGCGGGGACCTACGAGCAGTACTTC	CASSQDPGLAGTYEQYF
.	TRBJ2-7	TRBV9	TRBD2	TGTGCCAGCAGCGTAGCGTTAGCGGGAGACACCTACGAGCAGTACTTC	CASSVALAGDTYEQYF
.	TRBJ1-1	TRBV5-1	.	TGCGCCAGCCACCGGGATCCAAACACTGAAGCTTTCTTT	CASHRDPNTEAFF
few	TRBJ2-1	TRBV7-2	.	TGTGCCAGCAGTAGCGTAATCTCCTACAATGAGCAGTTCTTC	CASSSVISYNEQFF
.	TRBJ1-5	TRBV29-1	.	TGCAGCGTCGTATACTCAGGGGACTTCAATCAGCCCCAGCATTTT	CSVVYSGDFNQPQHF
.	TRBJ1-4	TRBV27	.	TGTGCCAGCAGTATGGTCAGTCTGGGTTCTGAAAAACTGTTTTTT	CASSMVSLGSEKLFF
.	TRBJ1-5	TRBV30	.	TGTGCCTGGAGTCCCCCGACAGATAGCAATCAGCCCCAGCATTTT	CAWSPPTDSNQPQHF
.	TRBJ2-7	TRBV15	TRBD1	TGTGCCACCAGCAGAGAAAAGGGGGCTTCCTACGAGCAGTACTTC	CATSREKGASYEQYF
.	TRBJ2-6	TRBV12-3/TRBV12-4	TRBD1	TGTGCCAGCAGTTGGGGGCGGGACAGGAAGTCCTCTGGGGCCAACGTCCTGACTTTC	CASSWGRDRKSSGANVLTF
.	TRBJ2-7	TRBV2	TRBD1	TGTGCCAGCAGCGTTTTAACAGGGGGCAACGAGCAGTACTTC	CASSVLTGGNEQYF
.	TRBJ1-1	TRBV28	.	TGTGCCAGCAGTTTAAGGGGAGAGGACACTGAAGCTTTCTTT	CASSLRGEDTEAFF
.	TRBJ1-2	TRBV12-3/TRBV12-4	TRBD1	TGTGCCAGCAGTGCAGGACAGGGATATGGCTACACCTTC	CASSAGQGYGYTF
.	TRBJ2-7	TRBV14	TRBD2	TGTGCCAGCAGCACTCTAGGGACTAGCGGCTTCAAATTAGACTTC	CASSTLGTSGFKLDF
once	TRBJ1-3	TRBV28	.	TGTGCCAGCAGTACCCCGGGGACTGGAAACACCATATATTTT	CASSTPGTGNTIYF
.	TRBJ2-7	TRBV4-2	TRBD2	TGTGCCAGCAGCCAAGAGATCCCTAGCGGGATGGGAGCCTACGAGCAGTACTTC	CASSQEIPSGMGAYEQYF
.	TRBJ2-7	TRBV18	TRBD2	TGTGCCAGCTCACCGACGGGACTAGCGGGAGGGTACGAGCAGTACTTC	CASSPTGLAGGYEQYF
.	TRBJ1-6	TRBV7-3	.	TGTGCCAGCAGCTTAAACAACAGAAATTCACCCCTCCACTTT	CASSLNNRNSPLHF
.	TRBJ2-1	TRBV30	TRBD2	TGTGCCTGGAGTCCACTAGCGGGGGGATACAATGAGCAGTTCTTC	CAWSPLAGGYNEQFF
.	TRBJ2-7	TRBV5-1	.	TGCGCCAGCAGCTTGAGATATTCCTACGAGCAGTACTTC	CASSLRYSYEQYF
.	TRBJ1-4	TRBV9	.	TGTGCCAGCAGCGTAATGGGGCAGGCGAATGAAAAACTGTTTTTT	CASSVMGQANEKLFF
.	TRBJ2-7	TRBV6-5	TRBD1	TGTGCCAGCAGTTACCGGGACAGGGGAACCTACGAGCAGTACTTC	CASSYRDRGTYEQYF
.	TRBJ2-7	TRBV5-1	.	TGCGCCAGCAGCTCGCTCCTCTCCTACGAGCAGTACTTC	CASSSLLSYEQYF
.	TRBJ2-4	TRBV7-8	TRBD1	TGTGCCAGCAGCATAAGGACAGGGCCCTTAGGAAACATTCAGTACTTC	CASSIRTGPLGNIQYF
.	TRBJ2-1	TRBV29-1	.	TGCAGCGTTGAATCTCGCGGGGTACTGAACAATGAGCAGTTCTTC	CSVESRGVLNNEQFF
.	TRBJ2-7	TRBV27	TRBD2	TGTGCCAGCAATCCTCGGGCGGGGGGCTACGAGCAGTACTTC	CASNPRAGGYEQYF
.	TRBJ1-6	TRBV5-6	.	TGTGCCAGCAGCTTGGCCGGAGGGGTTAATTCACCCCTCCACTTT	CASSLAGGVNSPLHF
.	TRBJ2-1	TRBV24-1	.	TGTGCCACCAGTGACTCCTATCTTCGGGACCCCTACAATGAGCAGTTCTTC	CATSDSYLRDPYNEQFF
.	TRBJ1-1	TRBV29-1	.	TGCAGCGGGGGAGGAACTGAAGCTTTCTTT	CSGGGTEAFF
.	TRBJ2-1	TRBV5-1	.	TGCGCCAGCAGCCCGCAGGCAGGGGGAGGGGATGAGCAGTTCTTC	CASSPQAGGGDEQFF
.	TRBJ2-5	TRBV9	.	TGTGCCAGCAGCGTAGGAGTAGCGGCACAAGAGACCCAGTACTTC	CASSVGVAAQETQYF
few	TRBJ2-7	TRBV20-1	.	TGCAGTGCTAGCCTGGGGCCGGGTCCCTACGAGCAGTACTTC	CSASLGPGPYEQYF
.	TRBJ2-7	TRBV7-2	.	TGTGCCAGCAGCTCAAGGGGCCACTCCTACGAGCAGTACTTC	CASSSRGHSYEQYF
.	TRBJ1-1	TRBV5-1	.	.	CASSFGPGGITEAFF
.	TRBJ2-5	TRBV29-1	TRBD1	TGCAGCGTTGGGGGACAGGGTCGAGAGACCCAGTACTTC	CSVGGQGRETQYF
.	TRBJ2-2	TRBV24-1	.	TGTGCCACCAGTGACTGGGGACGGGGCCCCCGCCGAACGAACACCGGGGAGCTGTTTTTT	CATSDWGRGPRRTNTGELFF